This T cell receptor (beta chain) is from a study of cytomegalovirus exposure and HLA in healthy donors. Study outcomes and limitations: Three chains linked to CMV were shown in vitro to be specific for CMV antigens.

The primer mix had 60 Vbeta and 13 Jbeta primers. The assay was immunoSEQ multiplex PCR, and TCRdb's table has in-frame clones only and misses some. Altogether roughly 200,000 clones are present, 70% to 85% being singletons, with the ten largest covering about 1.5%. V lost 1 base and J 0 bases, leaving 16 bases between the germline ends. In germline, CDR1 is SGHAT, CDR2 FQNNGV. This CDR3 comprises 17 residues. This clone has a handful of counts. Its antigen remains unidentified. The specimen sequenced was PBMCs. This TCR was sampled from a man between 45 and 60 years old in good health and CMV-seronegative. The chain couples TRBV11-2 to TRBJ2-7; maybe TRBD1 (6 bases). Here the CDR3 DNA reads TGTGCCAGCAGCTTAGGATTCACAGGGCCTAACTCCTACGAGCAGTACTTC. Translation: CASSLGFTGPNSYEQYF.